This entry is about one T cell receptor beta chain. Losses at the gene ends were 2 bases for V and 3 bases for J; bases not matched to a gene: 2. The CDR3 has 13 amino acids. The germline V gene encodes CDR1 SQVTM and CDR2 ANQGSEA. This specimen comes from a study of cytomegalovirus exposure and HLA in healthy donors. Looking at the study overall: As an earlier analysis found, 150 million to 200 million T cells yielded about 120 million unique TCR beta sequences. Within the Caucasian-associated ancestry cluster were 81% of the roughly 430 genotyped donors.

The PCR had 60 Vbeta and 13 Jbeta primers. As originally analysed: A later analysis counted some 87 million unique TCR beta chains, some 10 million shared. Sequencing used immunoSEQ multiplex PCR; TCRdb keeps in-frame clones, though not all of them. V, J and clone size derive from that table, while D and trimming were established from the DNA sequence. The repertoire consists of 150,000 to 180,000 clones, with 65% to 85% occurring once and the leading ten covering 4.5% to 7%. The rearrangement uses TRBV29-1 and TRBJ2-7, with TRBD1 identical over 9 bases. The clonotype comes from a woman between 40 and 55 years old in good health and CMV-seropositive. Sequenced input: PBMCs. The CDR3 DNA follows: TGCAGCGTTGAAACGGACAGGGGCTACGAGCAGTACTTC. This codes for CSVETDRGYEQYF.